Below are 12 T cell receptor beta chains sequenced from a single sample in a study of blood T cell repertoires in COVID-19. The method was immunoSEQ multiplex PCR; TCRdb's version includes in-frame clones alone and lacks a portion of them. Among 100,000 or so clones, about 85% were seen once, and the ten largest hold 2.1%. The material sequenced was peripheral blood. These receptors came from a human donor in a cohort sampled during active COVID-19.

This clone appeared a few times. V is TRBV5-6 and J is TRBJ2-5; TRBD1 aligns across 8 bases. The CDR3 runs 15 residues. Germline assignment: CDR1 SGHDT and CDR2 YYEEEE. V dropped 0 bases and J dropped 4; count of bases not matched to a gene: 5. The DNA of the CDR3 is TGTGCCAGCAGCTTGGCCGGCAGGGGGCTAGAGACCCAGTACTTC. It yields the protein CASSLAGRGLETQYF.

This sequence joins TRBV28 and TRBJ2-7; the match to TRBD1 covers 7 bases. Germline-derived CDR1 and CDR2 are MDHEN and SYDVKM. The junction had 4 bases not matched to a gene; V was cut back by 2 bases and J by 6 bases. The CDR3 extends over 13 amino acids. CDR3 amino acids: CASSLLTGSEQYF. For the CDR3, the DNA is TGTGCCAGCAGTTTACTGACAGGGAGCGAGCAGTACTTC.

The V and J genes are TRBV25-1 and TRBJ1-4, with D possibly TRBD1 on 5 matching bases. The CDR3 runs to 14 residues. CDR1 is MGHDK and CDR2 is SYGVNS in the germline V gene. V was clipped by 2 bases and J by 8 bases, with 12 bases between them. As DNA, the CDR3 is TGTGCCAGCAGTGAAGGGGCGTCGAGAGAAAAACTGTTTTTT. Amino acid sequence: CASSEGASREKLFF.

In its sample, this clone was seen a few times. V and J are TRBV7-9 and TRBJ2-3; 7 bases match TRBD1. Germline trimming cut 5 bases from V and 5 bases from J; bases unmatched to any gene: 1. The V gene's germline CDR1 is SEHNR and CDR2 FQNEAQ (reference sequence). The CDR3 is made up of 12 amino acids. CDR3 nucleotide sequence: TGTGCCAGCAGCCGACAGGGAGATACGCAGTATTTT. It yields the protein CASSRQGDTQYF. The whole variable domain, filled in from reference TRBV7-9 and TRBJ2-3, reads DTGVSQNPRHKITKRGQNVTFRCDPISEHNRLYWYRQTLGQGPEFLTYFQNEAQLEKSRLLSDRFSAERPKGSFSTLEIQRTEQGDSAMYLCASSRQGDTQYFGPGTRLTVL.

J is TRBJ2-3 and V is TRBV9; possibly TRBD1 for D (6 bases). Germline V gene data show CDR1 as SGDLS and CDR2 as YYNGEE. V lost 0 bases and J lost 6, with 17 bases in between. The CDR3 has 16 residues. The CDR3 sequence: CASSVASQGQGDTQYF. The CDR3, as DNA: TGTGCCAGCAGCGTAGCTAGCCAGGGGCAGGGGGATACGCAGTATTTT. Full variable domain (remainder filled in from reference TRBV9 and TRBJ2-3): DSGVTQTPKHLITATGQRVTLRCSPRSGDLSVYWYQQSLDQGLQFLIQYYNGEERAKGNILERFSAQQFPDLHSELNLSSLELGDSALYFCASSVASQGQGDTQYFGPGTRLTVL.

The genes are TRBV5-1 and TRBJ1-5, with 8 nucleotides matching TRBD1. The germline V gene encodes CDR1 SGHRS and CDR2 YFSETQ. The CDR3 runs 14 residues. V shed 3 bases, J shed 5 bases, and the junction held 4 bases outside the gene matches. CDR3 region: CASSSQGGDQPQHF. Written as DNA, the CDR3 is TGCGCCAGCAGCTCACAGGGGGGAGATCAGCCCCAGCATTTT.

This clone was detected once. The chain combines TRBV6-1 with TRBJ1-4, with 8 positions matching TRBD1. This CDR3 region has 16 residues. Germline V lookup: CDR1 MNHNS, CDR2 SASEGT. Trimming took 2 bases from V and 6 from J; bases not matched to a gene: 8. CDR3 residues: CASSEFRGQADEKLFF. CDR3 sequence (DNA): TGTGCCAGCAGTGAATTCAGGGGACAGGCTGATGAAAAACTGTTTTTT.

This clone appeared a single time. The rearrangement uses TRBV4-1 and TRBJ1-1; perhaps TRBD1 as D (5 bases). This CDR3 is built from 18 residues. The germline V and J ends were trimmed by 5 bases and 8 bases, with 30 bases remaining between them. Germline V gives CDR1 MGHRA, CDR2 YSYEKL. The CDR3 DNA sequence: TGCGCCAGCAGCGATAGAGGGGCGGGGAGGCGCTTAAGGCCCGAAGCTTTCTTT. It specifies CASSDRGAGRRLRPEAFF.

This clone was seen only a few times. The rearrangement links TRBV25-1 to TRBJ1-2; D is possibly TRBD1 (5 bases). The germline V gene encodes CDR1 MGHDK and CDR2 SYGVNS. CDR3 length equals 13 residues. Trimming removed 3 bases at V and 6 bases at J, with 11 bases between. CDR3 sequence (DNA): TGTGCCAGCAGTGATACAGGTTTTGATGGCTACACCTTC. Its protein is CASSDTGFDGYTF.

The chain carries TRBV20-1 and TRBJ2-7; tentative D call: TRBD2 (5 bases). This CDR3 is built from 11 residues. Trimming cost V 5 bases and J 7 bases, with 12 bases left between them. Germline V CDR1 and CDR2: DFQATT, SNEGSKA (reference sequence). The CDR3, as DNA: TGCAGTGCTCCCTCGTGGGAGGAGCAGTACTTC. This codes for CSAPSWEEQYF.

V is TRBV3-1 (or the pseudogene TRBV3-2) and J is TRBJ1-2; D might be TRBD1 (6 bases). The CDR3 consists of 13 residues. CDR1 is LGHDT, CDR2 YNNKEL, per germline (reference sequence). V was pared by 2 bases and J by 8 bases, with 12 bases between. CDR3 sequence: CASSQFLGGGYTF. The CDR3 DNA reads TGTGCCAGCAGCCAATTCCTAGGGGGAGGCTACACCTTC.

The chain couples TRBV28 to TRBJ2-1, with D possibly matching TRBD1 (6 bases). Germline CDR1 and CDR2: MDHEN and SYDVKM. The CDR3 contains 16 residues. Trimming took off 2 bases at V and 5 bases at J, with 16 bases between the two ends. The DNA for the CDR3 is TGTGCCAGCAGTTTACTGAACAGGGTGGTGAACAATGAGCAGTTCTTC. Amino acid sequence: CASSLLNRVVNNEQFF.